This T cell receptor beta chain is from a study of T cells in localized non-small cell lung cancer. Study findings and constraints: Uninvolved adjacent lung had more T cell clonality than any other tissue, topping tumor.

Comment on this clone: What it recognizes is unknown.

Germline V gene sequence: CDR1 SGHTA, CDR2 FQGNSA. Trimming pared 3 bases from V and 7 bases from J, leaving 12 bases between. CDR3 length equals 13 residues. Some clones are missing from TCRdb's copy, which holds only in-frame ones; the method was immunoSEQ multiplex PCR. This table holds around 14,000 clones, about 80% found once. The sample was peripheral blood, taken before any cancer treatment. The rearrangement links TRBV7-2 to TRBJ1-2, with D possibly being TRBD1 (6 bases). The TCR sequence derives from a female donor older than 55 with stage I squamous cell lung carcinoma. CDR3 in DNA: TGTGCCAGCAGCTTCACCGGGACAAGTGGCTACACCTTC. It specifies CASSFTGTSGYTF.